Listed here are 24 T cell receptor beta chains from one sample, sequenced in a study of regulatory T cells in long-lasting Graves disease. Construction of the TCR beta libraries employed iRepertoire HTBI primers in conjunction with Arm-PCR of CDR3 regions. Via MiXCR, TCRdb re-called the multiplex PCR reads, giving one row per CDR3 protein. The sample contains 450,000 to 700,000 distinct CDR3 sequences, roughly 14% of which appear only once. Indicated time point: newly diagnosed GD, antithyroid drugs for less than 3 months. Making the TCR library involved RNA that had been extracted from PBMCs. The same sample was also studied in work on T cells in Graves' hyperthyroidism and ophthalmopathy.

Sequencing used peripheral blood mononuclear cells (PBMCs), obtained at new diagnosis, from a patient treated with antithyroid drugs. The receptors stem from a man aged 25-45 years with Graves disease.

This clonotype appeared many times. The gene calls are TRBV29-1 and TRBJ2-1; weak D call: TRBD1 (5 bases). The germline CDR1 and CDR2 sequences are SQVTM and ANQGSEA. The V and J ends lost 5 bases and 4 bases respectively, with 9 bases between them. The CDR3 consists of 12 residues. DNA of the CDR3: TGCAGCGTTAGACAGAAATACAATGAGCAGTTCTTC. Its translation: CSVRQKYNEQFF.

This rearrangement joins TRBV27 to TRBJ2-7, with 7 positions matching TRBD2. This CDR3 is 18 amino acids long. V lost 0 bases, J lost 5 bases, and 16 bases stayed unmatched. The germline gives CDR1 MNHEY, CDR2 SMNVEV (reference sequence). CDR3 sequence: CASSLSVGRWRQIHEQYF. The CDR3 DNA is TGTGCCAGCAGTTTATCGGTCGGGAGGTGGAGGCAAATACACGAGCAGTACTTC.

At least ten counts were recorded for this clonotype. The junction and the germline gene differ at one end; a read error may be behind it. This chain links TRBV7-3 with TRBJ2-7, with 9 bases lining up with TRBD1. This CDR3 has 15 residues. The germline CDR1 and CDR2 sequences are SGHTA and FQGTGA. The CDR3 sequence: CASRRPGTGSYKQYF. The CDR3 nucleotides read TGTGCCAGCAGGCGTCCCGGGACAGGGTCCTACAAGCAGTACTTC.

This clonotype was recorded a few times. The chain couples TRBV29-1 to TRBJ2-2, with 8 positions matching TRBD1. In germline, CDR1 is SQVTM, CDR2 ANQGSEA. The CDR3 length is 13 residues. J was trimmed by 4 bases and V by 4 bases; bases with no gene match: 2. The DNA of the CDR3 is TGCAGCGTTGTAACAGGGGGCACCGGGGAGCTGTTTTTT. Translation: CSVVTGGTGELFF.

This clonotype appeared many times. The V and J genes are TRBV12-3 or TRBV12-4 and TRBJ2-1; the D is unclear. This CDR3 contains 13 residues. The germline V and J ends were trimmed by 10 bases and 3 bases, with 13 bases remaining between them. CDR3 protein: CATSPRNYNEQFF. The CDR3 DNA reads TGTGCCACATCTCCGAGGAACTACAATGAGCAGTTCTTC.

This clonotype was recorded many times. The V gene is TRBV28, the J gene TRBJ2-5; no clear D gene. This CDR3 is built from 11 residues. V lost 5 bases and J 13 bases, leaving 14 bases between the germline ends. Germline V gene lookup returns CDR1 MDHEN and CDR2 SYDVKM. CDR3 in DNA: TGTGCCAGCAGTCCAGGAATAGGCGGGTACTTC. This translates into CASSPGIGGYF.

This clonotype has only a few counts. The chain combines TRBV19 with TRBJ2-3, with 7 nucleotides matching TRBD1. CDR1 and CDR2 from the germline V gene are LNHDA and SQIVND (reference sequence). The J segment lost 4 bases and the V segment lost 6 bases, leaving 10 bases of the junction unmatched. The CDR3 is made up of 15 amino acids. CDR3 amino acids: CASRIESTGPDTQYF. The CDR3 DNA follows: TGTGCCAGTAGAATTGAATCGACAGGGCCAGATACGCAGTATTTT.

This clonotype was seen many times. The CDR3 nucleotides read TGTGCCATCAGTTCACCGGGACAGGGGATCTACGAGCAGTACTTC. Its protein product is CAISSPGQGIYEQYF. The chain has TRBV10-3 and TRBJ2-7; 10 bases align to TRBD1. Germline loops: CDR1 ENHRY, CDR2 SYGVKD. The CDR3 loop spans 15 amino acids. V was clipped by 5 bases and J by 3 bases; unmatched bases: 7.

This clonotype was observed at least ten times. The V and J genes are TRBV27 and TRBJ2-1; D gene unclear. CDR3 length: 12 amino acids. The V end was cut by 2 bases, the J end by 10 bases, with 9 bases between. Germline assignment: CDR1 MNHEY and CDR2 SMNVEV (reference sequence). The CDR3 protein is CASSLNPSEQFF. The CDR3 coding sequence is TGTGCCAGCAGTTTAAACCCCTCCGAGCAGTTCTTC.

This clonotype was counted many times. The rearrangement joins TRBV20-1 to TRBJ1-5, with TRBD1 matching over 7 bases. With 8 bases clipped from V and 1 base from J, the junction kept 5 bases outside the gene matches. The CDR3 has 13 residues. Germline-derived CDR1 and CDR2 are DFQATT and SNEGSKA (reference sequence). The CDR3 here is CSLGRGSNQPQHF. CDR3 bases: TGCAGTCTAGGCAGGGGGAGCAATCAGCCCCAGCATTTT.

This clonotype was seen ten or more times. The chain is built from TRBV28 and TRBJ2-5; a possible D gene is TRBD2 (6 bases). CDR3 size: 15 residues. Germline V gene lookup returns CDR1 MDHEN and CDR2 SYDVKM. With 4 bases removed from V and 5 bases from J, the gap between germline ends came to 17 bases. The CDR3 sequence: CASSSPGLLVETQYF. CDR3 bases: TGTGCCAGCAGTTCCCCGGGACTTTTGGTGGAGACCCAGTACTTC.

At least ten counts were recorded for this clonotype. The chain couples TRBV12-3 or TRBV12-4 to TRBJ2-5; 9 nucleotides match TRBD2. The length of the CDR3 is 14 residues. V gave up 6 bases and J gave up 4 bases; unmatched junction bases: 6. The CDR3: CASSHVSGRETQYF. CDR3 sequence (DNA): TGTGCCAGCAGCCACGTTAGCGGGAGAGAGACCCAGTACTTC.

This clonotype occurred many times. The chain links TRBV2 to TRBJ2-4; 7 bases align to TRBD2. Losses at the gene ends were 6 bases for V and 6 bases for J; bases not matched to a gene: 14. The germline gives CDR1 SNHLY, CDR2 FYNNEI. This CDR3 is built from 16 residues. In DNA form, the CDR3 reads TGTGCCAGCAGGGACCTGGGGGGGGTAGCAGGAAACATTCAGTACTTC. This gives the protein CASRDLGGVAGNIQYF.

This chain connects TRBV4-1 to TRBJ1-2, with a weak D call TRBD1 (6 bases). V was shortened by 5 bases and J by 4 bases, with 17 bases between the two germline ends. The length of the CDR3 is 15 residues. Germline V CDR1 and CDR2: MGHRA, YSYEKL. This chain's CDR3 is CASSKYEDRRYGYTF. The CDR3 DNA follows: TGCGCCAGCAGCAAATATGAAGACAGGCGCTATGGCTACACCTTC.

This clonotype appeared many times. The chain joins TRBV7-8 to TRBJ2-1, with 8 bases matching TRBD2. Germline lookup yields CDR1 SGHVS and CDR2 FQNEAQ. This CDR3 comprises 15 residues. V was clipped by 4 bases and J by 5 bases; unmatched bases: 7. The CDR3 is CASSSLPGRDNEQFF. CDR3 bases: TGTGCCAGCAGCTCCCTCCCCGGGAGGGACAATGAGCAGTTCTTC. The full variable domain, with the rest looked up from reference TRBV7-8 and TRBJ2-1, is GAGVSQSPRYKVAKRGQDVALRCDPISGHVSLFWYQQALGQGPEFLTYFQNEAQLDKSGLPSDRFFAERPEGSVSTLKIQRTQQEDSAVYLCASSSLPGRDNEQFFGPGTRLTVL.

This clonotype was detected ten times or more. This chain connects TRBV2 to TRBJ1-2; D not certain. The CDR3 is 14 amino acids. V lost 7 bases, J lost 3 bases, and 15 bases lay in between. The germline V gene has CDR1 SNHLY and CDR2 FYNNEI. The CDR3 loop is CASIPGRGDYGYTF. The CDR3, as DNA: TGTGCCAGCATTCCCGGGCGGGGAGACTATGGCTACACCTTC.

This clonotype was seen ten or more times. The chain recombines TRBV29-1 with TRBJ1-2; D remains unclear. The germline V and J ends were trimmed by 6 bases and 7 bases, with 9 bases remaining between them. CDR1 is SQVTM, CDR2 ANQGSEA, per germline. The CDR3 has 10 amino acids. CDR3 nucleotides: TGCAGCGTCGCCCCAGGTGGCTACACCTTC. Amino acid sequence: CSVAPGGYTF.

The rearrangement links TRBV9 to TRBJ1-2; D not certain. This CDR3 has 13 residues. The V and J ends lost 7 bases and 8 bases respectively, with 18 bases between them. Germline V lookup: CDR1 SGDLS, CDR2 YYNGEE. CDR3 sequence: CASYKREEGGYTF. CDR3 in DNA: TGTGCCAGCTACAAGCGGGAAGAGGGAGGCTACACCTTC. Full variable domain (remainder filled in from reference TRBV9 and TRBJ1-2): DSGVTQTPKHLITATGQRVTLRCSPRSGDLSVYWYQQSLDQGLQFLIQYYNGEERAKGNILERFSAQQFPDLHSELNLSSLELGDSALYFCASYKREEGGYTFGSGTRLTVV.

This clonotype was picked up many times. The chain employs TRBV11-2 and TRBJ2-7; 9 nucleotides match TRBD1. Looked up from germline, CDR1 is SGHAT and CDR2 is FQNNGV. CDR3 size: 12 residues. Unmatched junction bases numbered 5, after V lost 5 bases and J lost 9 bases. The CDR3 protein is CASSPQDRGQYF. CDR3 DNA sequence: TGTGCCAGCAGCCCCCAGGACAGGGGGCAGTACTTC.

The chain couples TRBV6-2 or TRBV6-3 to TRBJ2-3; 9 positions agree with TRBD2. Per the germline V gene, CDR1 is MNHEY and CDR2 is SVGEGT. The CDR3 covers 17 residues. V trimming: 5 bases; J trimming: 4 bases; junction bases outside the gene matches: 13. The DNA of the CDR3 is TGTGCCAGCAGTGAACCTACGGTTAGCGGGAGCGCAGATACGCAGTATTTT. It yields the protein CASSEPTVSGSADTQYF.

There are many counts of this clonotype. The rearrangement uses TRBV29-1 and TRBJ2-5, with 9 bases fitting TRBD2. Germline V gives CDR1 SQVTM, CDR2 ANQGSEA. The CDR3 sequence is 13 residues long. Trimming removed 1 base from V and 6 bases from J; junction bases left unmatched: 3. CDR3 coding DNA: TGCAGCGTTGAAGGGACTAGCGTGCAGACCCAGTACTTC. As protein: CSVEGTSVQTQYF.

The sample holds one count of this clonotype. The chain uses TRBV5-1 and TRBJ2-7; 9 bases map to TRBD1. This CDR3 is 13 amino acids long. V trimming: 0 bases; J trimming: 6 bases; junction bases outside the gene matches: 1. CDR1 SGHRS and CDR2 YFSETQ come from the germline V gene. Here the CDR3 DNA reads TGCGCCAGCAGCTTGGAACAGGGGGCCGAGCAGTACTTC. It yields the protein CASSLEQGAEQYF.

This clonotype was recorded a few times. V gene TRBV5-1 combines with J gene TRBJ2-6; 9 nucleotides match TRBD1. Germline assignment: CDR1 SGHRS and CDR2 YFSETQ. The V gene end was trimmed by 6 bases and the J gene end by 3 bases; junction bases not matched to a gene: 7. The CDR3 is 16 amino acids. CDR3: CASKIQGALGANVLTF. CDR3 DNA sequence: TGCGCCAGCAAGATACAGGGGGCGCTTGGGGCCAACGTCCTGACTTTC.

This clonotype was seen only a few times. The J gene is TRBJ2-7, the V gene TRBV11-2, with TRBD2 matching over 8 bases. The germline V gene encodes CDR1 SGHAT and CDR2 FQNNGV. With 6 bases clipped from V and 3 bases from J, the junction kept 10 bases outside the gene matches. The length of the CDR3 is 15 residues. The CDR3 here is CASSSTLAELYEQYF. CDR3 DNA sequence: TGTGCCAGCAGTTCAACACTAGCGGAACTCTACGAGCAGTACTTC.